This T cell receptor beta chain was identified in a study of cytomegalovirus exposure and HLA in healthy donors. The PCR ran on 60 Vbeta and 13 Jbeta primers. Generated by immunoSEQ multiplex PCR, the TCRdb table keeps only in-frame clones and is missing some. The data show roughly 110,000 clones, under 80% seen once. The trim removed 6 bases at V and 7 bases at J, leaving 14 bases unmatched. CDR3 length equals 15 residues. Germline assignment: CDR1 SGDLS and CDR2 YYNGEE. Study findings and constraints: Immune exposure data for these donors was limited to CMV serostatus.

Turning to this clone: The antigen is not known.

This sequence was found in a woman aged 45-59 years in good health and CMV-seropositive. The sequencing sample was made of PBMCs. V is TRBV9 and J is TRBJ1-2, with TRBD1 matching 8 bases. CDR3 DNA: TGTGCCAGCAATCCAAATCCAGGGGGCGTGGGTGGCTACACCTTC. Encoded protein: CASNPNPGGVGGYTF.